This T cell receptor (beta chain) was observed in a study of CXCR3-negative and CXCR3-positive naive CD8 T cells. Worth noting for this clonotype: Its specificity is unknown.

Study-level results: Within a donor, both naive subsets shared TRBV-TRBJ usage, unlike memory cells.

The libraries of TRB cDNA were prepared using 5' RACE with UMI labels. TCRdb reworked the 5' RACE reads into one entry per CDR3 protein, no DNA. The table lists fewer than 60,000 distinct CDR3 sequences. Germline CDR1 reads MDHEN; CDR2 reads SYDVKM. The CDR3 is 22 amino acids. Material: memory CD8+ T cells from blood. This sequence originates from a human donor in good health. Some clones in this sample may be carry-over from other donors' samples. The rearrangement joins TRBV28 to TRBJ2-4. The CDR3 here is CASSLLTPFNRKPPLAKNIQYF.